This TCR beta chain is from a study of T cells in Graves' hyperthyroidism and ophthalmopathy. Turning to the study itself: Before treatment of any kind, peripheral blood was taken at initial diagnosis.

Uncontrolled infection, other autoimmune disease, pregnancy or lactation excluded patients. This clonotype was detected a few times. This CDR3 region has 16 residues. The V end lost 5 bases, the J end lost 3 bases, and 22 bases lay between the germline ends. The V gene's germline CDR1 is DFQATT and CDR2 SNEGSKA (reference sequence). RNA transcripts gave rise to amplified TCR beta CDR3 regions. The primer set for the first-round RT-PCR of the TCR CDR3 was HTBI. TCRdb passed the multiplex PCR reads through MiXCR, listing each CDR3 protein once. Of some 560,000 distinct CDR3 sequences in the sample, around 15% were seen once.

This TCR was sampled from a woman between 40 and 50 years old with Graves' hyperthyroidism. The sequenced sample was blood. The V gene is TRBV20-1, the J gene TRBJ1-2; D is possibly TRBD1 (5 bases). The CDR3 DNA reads TGCAGTGCTCCTAACCCCCTTATAGACAGTCACTATGGCTACACCTTC. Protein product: CSAPNPLIDSHYGYTF.